This TCR beta chain was recorded in a study of T cell responses to AZD1222 COVID-19 vaccine. A remark on this clone: Its antigen is unknown.

Sequencing was performed with immunoSEQ multiplex PCR; in TCRdb, only in-frame clones are kept and a portion is missing. The sample lists under 200,000 clones; about 94% were seen once. Broader study findings: Following two doses of AZD1222, Spike-specific TCR breadth and depth rose.

With 4 bases clipped from V and 0 bases from J, the junction kept 9 bases outside the gene matches. Germline assignment: CDR1 SGHKS and CDR2 YYEKEE (reference sequence). This CDR3 comprises 17 residues. This TCR derives from an adult in good health. The chain recombines TRBV5-5 with TRBJ1-1; 10 nucleotides line up with TRBD1. The material sequenced was peripheral blood, taken on day 0 of AZD1222 vaccination. In DNA form, the CDR3 reads TGTGCCAGCAGCAGAACCGGGACAGGGGTTCTGAACACTGAAGCTTTCTTT. This sequence encodes CASSRTGTGVLNTEAFF.